The sequence of this TCR beta chain was determined in a study of blood T cell repertoires in COVID-19. Looking at the study overall: Spain, Italy and the United States supplied samples that represented acute and convalescent COVID-19. Nucleic acid was either cDNA or gDNA, and it came from T cells, B-cell-depleted T cells, or PBMCs.

CDR1 is LNHDA, CDR2 SQIVND, per germline (reference sequence). The CDR3 has 16 amino acids. V gave up 7 bases and J gave up 0 bases, with 13 bases separating them. Per the study methods: Amplification of reference gene primers provided the estimated nucleated cell counts. The table came from immunoSEQ multiplex PCR; TCRdb's copy has only in-frame clones and leaves some out. Clonal size and the V and J genes are those of that table, whereas D and trimming came from the DNA. The sample records about 130,000 clones, 86% being singletons. The source of this sequence is a woman in her 70s with COVID-19, enrolled during active disease. V usage is TRBV19 and J usage is TRBJ1-6, with no clear D. The sample comprised peripheral blood. The CDR3 sequence: CASKPGSSSYNSPLHF. DNA of the CDR3: TGTGCCAGTAAGCCCGGGTCCAGCTCCTATAATTCACCCCTCCACTTT.